This T cell receptor beta chain came from a study of blood T cell repertoires in COVID-19. Overall study context: Donors in the United States, Italy and Spain gave samples during acute or convalescent COVID-19. Nucleic acid was either cDNA or gDNA, and it came from T cells, B-cell-depleted T cells, or PBMCs.

Germline V CDR1 and CDR2: SGHDN, FVKESK. CDR3 length equals 14 residues. Trimming shortened V by 3 bases and J by 5 bases, and 13 bases separated the two germline ends. Per the study methods: Nucleated cell number was recorded as an estimate derived from reference gene primer amplification. Profiled with immunoSEQ multiplex PCR; TCRdb holds only in-frame clones, not every one. V and J calls and clone size are given by that table; D and trimming were obtained from the DNA. The sample has over 250,000 clones; 75% to 90% are singletons. The chain joins TRBV14 to TRBJ2-5, with D maybe TRBD2 (5 bases). Specimen: peripheral blood. The TCR originated in a man aged 50-59 years with acute or convalescent COVID-19. The CDR3 DNA reads TGTGCCAGCAGCCAGGGAGTGTATTCGGAGACCCAGTACTTC. Its translation: CASSQGVYSETQYF.